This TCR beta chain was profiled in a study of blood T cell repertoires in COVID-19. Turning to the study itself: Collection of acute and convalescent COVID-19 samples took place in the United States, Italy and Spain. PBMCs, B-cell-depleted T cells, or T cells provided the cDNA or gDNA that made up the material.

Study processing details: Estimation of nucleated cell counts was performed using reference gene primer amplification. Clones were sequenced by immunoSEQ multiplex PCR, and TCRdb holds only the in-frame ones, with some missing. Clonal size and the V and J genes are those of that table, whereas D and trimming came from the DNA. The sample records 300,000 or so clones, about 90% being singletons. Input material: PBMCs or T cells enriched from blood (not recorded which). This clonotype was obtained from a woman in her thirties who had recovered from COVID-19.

This chain's CDR3 is CSVATGNYGYTF. CDR3 DNA sequence: TGCAGCGTCGCGACAGGGAACTATGGCTACACCTTC. The rearrangement uses TRBV29-1 and TRBJ1-2; 7 bases are a match to TRBD1. Germline V gene lookup returns CDR1 SQVTM and CDR2 ANQGSEA. J gave up 2 bases and V 6 bases, and 3 bases lay outside the gene matches. The CDR3 is 12 amino acids.